These 26 T cell receptor beta chains were sequenced from one sample in a study of post-analysis software for immune sequencing data (dated by TCRdb to 2014 to 2015). Library prep was done by PCR. The instrument was an Illumina HiSeq 2500. To reduce PCR and sequencing biases, unique molecular identifiers were built into the TCR beta cDNA libraries. TCRdb trimmed public reads at Q25 via fastp, called clones via MiXCR and kept in-frame beta chains. Identical CDR3 proteins give one entry, which carries the most common genes and DNA. The sample table lists roughly 800,000 distinct CDR3 sequences, about 50% of them with a count of one. The ten top clones hold approximately 4.3% of the sample. Antigen specificity for these receptors is unknown. Paper-wide results and their limitations: Patients showed significantly higher frequencies than controls for a few TRBV segments, among them TRBV5-6, TRBV5-1 and TRBV20-1.

The sample taken for sequencing was blood. The origin of the receptors is a girl under 18 with multiple sclerosis.

The chain is built from TRBV3-1 and TRBJ2-7; TRBD2 aligns across 11 bases. With 5 bases clipped from V and 6 bases from J, the junction kept 15 bases outside the gene matches. Germline loops: CDR1 LGHDT, CDR2 YNNKEL (reference sequence). CDR3 length equals 17 residues. The CDR3 spells CASSALGTSGGLSEQYF. DNA of the CDR3: TGTGCCAGCAGCGCGCTCGGAACTAGCGGGGGTCTGAGCGAGCAGTACTTC.

This chain joins TRBV7-2 and TRBJ2-1; D gene ambiguous. V lost 1 base, J lost 6 bases, and 13 bases lay in between. The length of the CDR3 is 15 residues. Per the germline V gene, CDR1 is SGHTA and CDR2 is FQGNSA. CDR3 coding DNA: TGTGCCAGCAGCTTAGAGGTCCTTCCTTCCAATGAGCAGTTCTTC. Encoded protein: CASSLEVLPSNEQFF.

The J gene is TRBJ2-7, the V gene TRBV3-1; perhaps TRBD2 as D (6 bases). The CDR3 loop spans 13 amino acids. Germline lookup yields CDR1 LGHDT and CDR2 YNNKEL (reference sequence). Trimming took 4 bases from V and 5 from J, leaving 12 bases between them. The CDR3 sequence is CASSLRREHEQYF. CDR3 nucleotide sequence: TGTGCCAGCAGCCTCCGGAGGGAGCACGAGCAGTACTTC.

This clonotype was picked up a small number of times. The chain joins TRBV6-5 to TRBJ1-1; 8 bases agree with TRBD1. Germline CDR1 and CDR2: MNHEY and SVGAGI. V gave up 3 bases and J gave up 1 base; unmatched junction bases: 1. CDR3 length: 14 amino acids. CDR3 sequence reads: CASSYQGANTEAFF. CDR3 bases: TGTGCCAGCAGTTATCAGGGGGCGAACACTGAAGCTTTCTTT.

The chain has TRBV7-3 and TRBJ2-5, with D possibly TRBD2 on 7 matching bases. Trimming pared 4 bases from V and 11 bases from J, leaving 23 bases between. The CDR3 sequence is 15 residues long. Germline CDR1 and CDR2: SGHTA and FQGTGA. The CDR3 is CASSYTGTRMREQYF. The CDR3 bases are TGTGCCAGCAGCTATACAGGGACTCGGATGCGGGAGCAGTACTTC. The full variable domain, in which reference TRBV7-3 and TRBJ2-5 provide the parts outside the CDR3, is GAGVSQTPSNKVTEKGKYVELRCDPISGHTALYWYRQSLGQGPEFLIYFQGTGAADDSGLPNDRFFAVRPEGSVSTLKIQRTERGDSAVYLCASSYTGTRMREQYFGPGTRLLVL.

The rearrangement links TRBV20-1 to TRBJ1-2; D is ambiguous. Per germline, CDR1 DFQATT and CDR2 SNEGSKA (reference sequence). V was cut by 6 bases and J by 7 bases, with 15 bases left in between. The CDR3 covers 12 residues. The CDR3 loop reads CSAHTVNPGYTF. Here the CDR3 DNA reads TGCAGTGCCCACACAGTTAATCCTGGCTACACCTTC.

This rearrangement joins TRBV2 to TRBJ2-3; TRBD1 is a possible D gene (5 bases). CDR3 length equals 15 residues. CDR1 and CDR2 from the germline V gene are SNHLY and FYNNEI. The ends were cut back, 5 bases at V and 1 base at J, with 13 bases in the middle. This CDR3 is CASSLDRPRTDTQYF. In nucleotides, the CDR3 is TGTGCCAGCAGTTTAGACAGACCTCGCACAGATACGCAGTATTTT.

The rearrangement uses TRBV4-2 and TRBJ2-5; tentatively, D is TRBD1 (5 bases). This CDR3 contains 17 residues. Germline V CDR1 and CDR2: LGHNA, YNFKEQ. Trimming left V 1 base short and J 1 base short, with 16 bases between. This CDR3 is CASSQGPLTALQETQYF. CDR3 DNA sequence: TGTGCCAGCAGCCAAGGCCCGTTGACAGCCCTCCAAGAGACCCAGTACTTC.

Note on this clonotype: A read error may produce the germline difference seen at one junction end. The rearrangement uses TRBV5-1 and TRBJ1-4, with TRBD1 as a possible D gene (5 bases). This CDR3 has 17 amino acids. Germline-derived CDR1 and CDR2 are SGHRS and YFSETQ. The DNA for the CDR3 is TGCGCCAGCAGCTTGACGCGGACAACGACAACTAATGAAAAACGGTTTTTT. Translated: CASSLTRTTTTNEKRFF.

The table lists this clonotype with a few counts. Given a much more abundant clone one base away, this may be a read error. The genes are TRBV11-2 and TRBJ2-7; 8 nucleotides align to TRBD1. Germline CDR1 SGHAT, CDR2 FQNNGV. The CDR3 has 17 residues. Trimming cost V 6 bases and J 7 bases; bases outside gene matches: 20. Here the CDR3 DNA reads TGTGCCAGCAGGTCCTACAGGGGCAGGGGGCCCTACAATGAGCAGTACTTC. Protein sequence: CASRSYRGRGPYNEQYF.

The rearrangement links TRBV20-1 to TRBJ2-3; either TRBD1 or TRBD2 may supply D (5 bases each). V lost 5 bases and J 2 bases, leaving 17 bases between the germline ends. This CDR3 is 15 amino acids long. CDR1 and CDR2 (germline): DFQATT, SNEGSKA (reference sequence). In DNA form, the CDR3 reads TGCAGTGCTGACTACGGGACCTCAAACACAGATACGCAGTATTTT. It codes for CSADYGTSNTDTQYF.

In its sample, this clonotype was seen a few times. This rearrangement joins TRBV29-1 to TRBJ2-3; 9 bases line up with TRBD1. The length of the CDR3 is 14 residues. J was trimmed by 1 base and V by 6 bases; bases with no gene match: 5. CDR1 SQVTM and CDR2 ANQGSEA come from the germline V gene. The CDR3, as DNA: TGCAGCGTGTGGGGACAGGGAGGCACAGATACGCAGTATTTT. It is translated as CSVWGQGGTDTQYF.

A single count supports this clonotype. The chain recombines TRBV15 with TRBJ2-5, with a weak D call TRBD1 (5 bases). Germline loops: CDR1 LNHNV, CDR2 YYDKDF (reference sequence). This CDR3 has 15 residues. Trimming took 1 base from V and 2 from J, leaving 11 bases between them. This CDR3 reads CATSRGSTAQETQYF. The DNA of the CDR3 is TGTGCCACCAGCAGAGGGTCGACAGCACAAGAGACCCAGTACTTC.

This clonotype was observed a single time. This chain links TRBV20-1 with TRBJ2-1; TRBD2 matches at 13 bases. J lost 4 bases, V lost 5 bases, and 11 bases had no gene match. This CDR3 is built from 17 residues. Looked up from germline, CDR1 is DFQATT and CDR2 is SNEGSKA (reference sequence). The CDR3 DNA is TGCAGTGCTGCTACTAGCGGGGGGGCCCTCGGATACAATGAGCAGTTCTTC. Protein: CSAATSGGALGYNEQFF.

The chain is built from TRBV20-1 and TRBJ2-1; tentative D call: TRBD2 (5 bases). The germline V and J ends were trimmed by 0 bases and 3 bases, with 9 bases remaining between them. Looked up from germline, CDR1 is DFQATT and CDR2 is SNEGSKA (reference sequence). The CDR3 length is 14 residues. The CDR3 nucleotides are TGCAGTGCTAGAGACGGACTGCACTACAATGAGCAGTTCTTC. Protein sequence: CSARDGLHYNEQFF.

This clonotype was found a few times. The genes are TRBV20-1 and TRBJ2-7; TRBD2 matches at 10 bases. V lost 3 bases, J lost 0 bases, and 8 bases stayed unmatched. The CDR3 runs 16 residues. Germline V gene data show CDR1 as DFQATT and CDR2 as SNEGSKA (reference sequence). The CDR3 protein is CSASPSGRSFSYEQYF. The CDR3 region has the DNA TGCAGTGCTAGCCCTAGCGGGAGATCCTTCTCCTACGAGCAGTACTTC.

The DNA for the CDR3 is TGTGCCAGCAGTTTATCGGGGCATGAGCAGTTCTTC. This codes for CASSLSGHEQFF. This chain connects TRBV27 to TRBJ2-1, with D perhaps matching TRBD1 (5 bases). CDR1 is MNHEY, CDR2 SMNVEV, per germline (reference sequence). CDR3 size: 12 residues. Trimming removed 0 bases from V and 8 bases from J, with 5 bases in between.

This clonotype was seen a few times. The chain recombines TRBV7-3 with TRBJ2-3; the D gene could be TRBD1 or TRBD2 (5 bases each). V lost 1 base and J 5 bases, leaving 13 bases between the germline ends. The CDR3 has 15 residues. The germline V gene encodes CDR1 SGHTA and CDR2 FQGTGA. CDR3 protein: CASSLKGPLGDTQYF. In DNA form, the CDR3 reads TGTGCCAGCAGCTTAAAGGGACCCCTAGGAGATACGCAGTATTTT.

This sequence joins TRBV6-5 and TRBJ2-3; 7 nucleotides agree with TRBD1. J lost 0 bases, V lost 6 bases, and 6 bases had no gene match. Germline-derived CDR1 and CDR2 are MNHEY and SVGAGI. This CDR3 is built from 15 residues. The CDR3 coding sequence is TGTGCCAGCAGGGGACAGTTAACGAGCACAGATACGCAGTATTTT. This encodes CASRGQLTSTDTQYF.

J is TRBJ2-5 and V is TRBV29-1; TRBD2 is a possible D gene (5 bases). The CDR3 contains 10 residues. Trimming removed 5 bases from V and 10 bases from J, with 11 bases in between. Germline CDR1 SQVTM, CDR2 ANQGSEA. The DNA of the CDR3 is TGCAGCGTTTCTCTAGCCCACCAGTACTTC. Translated, it gives CSVSLAHQYF.

This clonotype has more than one count but fewer than ten. The V and J genes are TRBV29-1 and TRBJ2-5; 7 bases fit TRBD1. The CDR3 has 12 residues. After removal of 6 bases from V and 5 bases from J, the junction contained 6 bases not matched to a gene. Germline CDR1 is SQVTM and CDR2 is ANQGSEA. Written as DNA, the CDR3 is TGCAGCGTAAGGGGGCCGAGGGAGACCCAGTACTTC. Its protein product is CSVRGPRETQYF.

This clonotype has only a few counts. This sequence joins TRBV29-1 and TRBJ2-7; no firm D call. Germline lookup yields CDR1 SQVTM and CDR2 ANQGSEA. V lost 2 bases, J lost 5 bases, and 16 bases lay in between. The CDR3 contains 14 residues. Written as DNA, the CDR3 is TGCAGCGTTGAATTGTGGGATTCTGGGGACGAGCAGTACTTC. Its protein product is CSVELWDSGDEQYF.

This chain joins TRBV5-1 and TRBJ2-5; D unresolved. Germline assignment: CDR1 SGHRS and CDR2 YFSETQ. V dropped 0 bases and J dropped 5 bases, with 17 bases sitting between them. This CDR3 contains 16 residues. CDR3 region: CASSLGVAQSGETQYF. CDR3 in DNA: TGCGCCAGCAGCTTGGGAGTGGCCCAGAGTGGGGAGACCCAGTACTTC.

The chain employs TRBV6-5 and TRBJ2-1; TRBD2 agrees at 8 bases. The CDR3 runs to 15 residues. The germline V gene has CDR1 MNHEY and CDR2 SVGAGI. J was trimmed by 5 bases and V by 2 bases; bases with no gene match: 5. CDR3 in DNA: TGTGCCAGCAGTTACCGGGGGGGGCCCCACAATGAGCAGTTCTTC. Its protein product is CASSYRGGPHNEQFF.

The genes are TRBV4-2 and TRBJ2-5; no reliable D call. This CDR3 is 14 amino acids long. In germline, CDR1 is LGHNA, CDR2 YNFKEQ. V was trimmed by 1 base and J by 3 bases, leaving 9 bases between them. The CDR3 nucleotides read TGTGCCAGCAGCCAAGTAACAGATAAAGAGACCCAGTACTTC. Protein product: CASSQVTDKETQYF.

The chain joins TRBV5-1 to TRBJ2-7, with TRBD1 identical over 7 bases. CDR1 is SGHRS and CDR2 is YFSETQ in the germline V gene. The CDR3 has 15 amino acids. The V segment lost 4 bases and the J segment 0 bases; nucleotides outside the gene matches: 7. The DNA of the CDR3 is TGCGCCAGCAGCCTGGACAGGCAATACTCCTACGAGCAGTACTTC. This translates into CASSLDRQYSYEQYF.